This T cell receptor (beta chain) was profiled in a study of cytomegalovirus exposure and HLA in healthy donors. Overall study results and limits: Immune exposure information available was restricted to CMV serostatus.

The PCR was carried out with 60 Vbeta primers and 13 Jbeta primers. Clones were sequenced by immunoSEQ multiplex PCR, and TCRdb holds only the in-frame ones, with some missing. The sample has fewer than 90,000 clones, 81% seen once. A remark on this clone: The antigen is undetermined.

CDR3 size: 14 residues. Germline-derived CDR1 and CDR2 are MNHEY and SMNVEV (reference sequence). V was pared by 6 bases and J by 6 bases, with 15 bases between. This receptor was identified in a human donor in good health. This chain uses TRBV27 with TRBJ2-1; a possible D gene is TRBD2 (6 bases). The sample taken for sequencing was PBMCs. The CDR3 nucleotides are TGTGCCAGCAGACCCCAACTAGCCGCCAATGAGCAGTTCTTC. Translation: CASRPQLAANEQFF.